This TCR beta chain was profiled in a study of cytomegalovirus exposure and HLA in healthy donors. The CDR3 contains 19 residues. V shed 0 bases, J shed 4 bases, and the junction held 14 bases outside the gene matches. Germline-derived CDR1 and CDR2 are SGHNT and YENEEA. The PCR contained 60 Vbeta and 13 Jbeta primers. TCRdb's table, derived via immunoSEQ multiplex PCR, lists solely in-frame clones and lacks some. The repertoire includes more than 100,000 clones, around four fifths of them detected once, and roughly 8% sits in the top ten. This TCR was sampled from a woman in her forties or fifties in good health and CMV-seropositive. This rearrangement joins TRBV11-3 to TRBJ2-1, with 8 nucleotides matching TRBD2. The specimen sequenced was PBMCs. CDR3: CASSLDGGRTSGRYNEQFF. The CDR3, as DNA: TGTGCCAGCAGCTTAGATGGCGGGAGGACCTCCGGCAGGTACAATGAGCAGTTCTTC.